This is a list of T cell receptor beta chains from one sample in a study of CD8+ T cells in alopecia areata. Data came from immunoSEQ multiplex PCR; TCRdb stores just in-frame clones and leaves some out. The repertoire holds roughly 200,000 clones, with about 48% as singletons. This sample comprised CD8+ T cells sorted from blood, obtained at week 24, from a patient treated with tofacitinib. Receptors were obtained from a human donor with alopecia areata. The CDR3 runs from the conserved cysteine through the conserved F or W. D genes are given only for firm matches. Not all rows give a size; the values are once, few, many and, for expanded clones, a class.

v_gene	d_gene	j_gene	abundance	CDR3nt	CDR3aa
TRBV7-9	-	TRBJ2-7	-	TGTGCCAGCAGCTCGCCTGGACTCGTTTACGAGCAGTACTTC	CASSSPGLVYEQYF
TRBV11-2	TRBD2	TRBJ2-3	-	TGTGCCAGCAGCTCGATGACTAGCCGACTCACAGATACGCAGTATTTT	CASSSMTSRLTDTQYF
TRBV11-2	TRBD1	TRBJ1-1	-	TGTGCCAGCAAATCAGAGGGGGCAGCTGAAGCTTTCTTT	CASKSEGAAEAFF
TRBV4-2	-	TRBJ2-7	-	TGTGCCAGCAGCCAACTACCTCAGGACCAAGGGAGCGGCGAGCAGTACTTC	CASSQLPQDQGSGEQYF
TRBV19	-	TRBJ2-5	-	TGTGCCAGTAACGACGCTTTTCATGAGACCCAGTACTTC	CASNDAFHETQYF
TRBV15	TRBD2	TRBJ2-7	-	TGTGCCACCAGCAGTTGGCCTAGCGGGGGGGACTACGAGCAGTACTTC	CATSSWPSGGDYEQYF
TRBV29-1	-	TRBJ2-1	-	TGCAGCGTTGAACTAGCGAGGGCCTACTCCTACAATGAGCAGTTCTTC	CSVELARAYSYNEQFF
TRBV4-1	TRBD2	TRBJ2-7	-	TGCGCCAGCAGCCAAGAGTGGACCGGACTAGACGGCGAGCAGTACTTC	CASSQEWTGLDGEQYF
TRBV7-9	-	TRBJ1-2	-	TGTGCCAGCAGCCCCCTGACAGACCACTATGGCTACACCTTC	CASSPLTDHYGYTF
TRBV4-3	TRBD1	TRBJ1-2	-	TGCGCCAGCAGCCAAGACAGGGGGCGCGCGGATTATGGCTACACCTTC	CASSQDRGRADYGYTF
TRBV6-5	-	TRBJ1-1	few	TGTGCCAGCAGTTACTCGAGAGGGGGAAGGAACACTGAAGCTTTCTTT	CASSYSRGGRNTEAFF
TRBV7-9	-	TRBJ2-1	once	TGTGCCAGCAGCACTCGACGAGGGGGACTATCCTACAATGAGCAGTTCTTC	CASSTRRGGLSYNEQFF
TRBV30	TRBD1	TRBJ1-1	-	TGTGCCTGGACGACAGGGGGGAACACTGAAGCTTTCTTT	CAWTTGGNTEAFF
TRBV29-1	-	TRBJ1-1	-	TGCAGCGTTGATACGAGGAACACTGAAGCTTTCTTT	CSVDTRNTEAFF
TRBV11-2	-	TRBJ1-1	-	TGTGCCAGCAGCTTAGGGGGCTCGAACGAAGCTTTCTTT	CASSLGGSNEAFF
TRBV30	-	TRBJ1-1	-	TGTGCCTGGAGCCCGTCGACCTACACTGAAGCTTTCTTT	CAWSPSTYTEAFF
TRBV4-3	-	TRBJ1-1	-	TGCGCCAGCAGCGACAGTATGAACACTGAAGCTTTCTTT	CASSDSMNTEAFF
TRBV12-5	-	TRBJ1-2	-	TGTGCTAGTGGCCCGACGGCCCTCTATGGCTACACCTTC	CASGPTALYGYTF
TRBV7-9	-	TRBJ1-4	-	TGTGCCAGCAGCTCAACAGATTCTAATGAAAAACTGTTTTTT	CASSSTDSNEKLFF
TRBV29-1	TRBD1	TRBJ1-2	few	TGCAGCGTCGTAGACAGGGCTGCGGGTGGCTACACCTTC	CSVVDRAAGGYTF
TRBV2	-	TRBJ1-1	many	TGTGCCAGCAGTCTATCGACTGGAAACATCGAAGCTTTCTTT	CASSLSTGNIEAFF
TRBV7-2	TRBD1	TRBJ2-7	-	TGTGCCAGCAGCTTCGACCGGGACAGAATCTACGAGCAGTACTTC	CASSFDRDRIYEQYF